This T cell receptor (beta chain) was profiled in a study of Tregs in tolerant kidney transplant recipients. Study-wide background: Related graft donors supplied nonmyeloablative bone marrow transplants, and mixed chimerism was transient.

About this clone: Its antigen is unidentified.

Unstimulated regulatory T cells (CD4+CD25+CD127-), CD4+CD25- non-regulatory cells, CD4 and CD8 cells were FACS-sorted from thawed PBMCs. The germline V gene encodes CDR1 MNHEY and CDR2 SVGAGI. V was shortened by 5 bases and J by 5 bases, with 15 bases between the two germline ends. This CDR3 spans 14 amino acids. Profiling relied on immunoSEQ multiplex PCR, and the TCRdb table lists in-frame clones only, not all of them. The sample contains about 69,000 clones, 85% to 90% of which appear only once. Broader study findings: This study did not directly address biological reproducibility.

The sequence was obtained from a human donor who received a combined kidney and bone marrow transplant. Sequences were derived from CD4+ T cells from blood, sampled before the transplant. This chain links TRBV6-5 with TRBJ1-2, with D possibly matching TRBD1 (6 bases). CDR3 region: CASSREGVGYGYTF. For the CDR3, the DNA is TGTGCCAGCAGTCGCGAGGGGGTGGGGTATGGCTACACCTTC.